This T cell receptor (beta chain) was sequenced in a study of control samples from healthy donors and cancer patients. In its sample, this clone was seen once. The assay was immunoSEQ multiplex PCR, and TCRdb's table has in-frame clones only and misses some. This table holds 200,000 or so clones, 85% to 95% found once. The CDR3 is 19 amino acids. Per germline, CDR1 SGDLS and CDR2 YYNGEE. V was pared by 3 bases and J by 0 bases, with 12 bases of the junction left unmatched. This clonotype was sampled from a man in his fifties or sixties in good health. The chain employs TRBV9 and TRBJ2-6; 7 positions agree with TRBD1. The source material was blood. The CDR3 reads CASSDSTGRSSSGANVLTF. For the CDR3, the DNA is TGTGCCAGCAGCGATTCGACAGGGCGATCCTCCTCTGGGGCCAACGTCCTGACTTTC.